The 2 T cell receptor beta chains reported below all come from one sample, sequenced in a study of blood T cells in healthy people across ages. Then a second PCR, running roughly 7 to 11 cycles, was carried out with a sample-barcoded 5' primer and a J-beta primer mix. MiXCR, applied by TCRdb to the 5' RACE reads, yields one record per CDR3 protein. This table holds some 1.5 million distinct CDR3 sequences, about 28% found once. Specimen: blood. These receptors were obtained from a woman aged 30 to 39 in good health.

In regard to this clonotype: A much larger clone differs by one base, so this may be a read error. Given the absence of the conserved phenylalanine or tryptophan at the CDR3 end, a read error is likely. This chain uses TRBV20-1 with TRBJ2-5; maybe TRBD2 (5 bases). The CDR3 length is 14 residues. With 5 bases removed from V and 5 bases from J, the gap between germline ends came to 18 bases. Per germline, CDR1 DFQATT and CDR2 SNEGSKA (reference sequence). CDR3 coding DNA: TGCAGTGCTGGAAGACTATCGGCGGAGGAGACCCAGTACTGC. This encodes CSAGRLSAEETQYC.

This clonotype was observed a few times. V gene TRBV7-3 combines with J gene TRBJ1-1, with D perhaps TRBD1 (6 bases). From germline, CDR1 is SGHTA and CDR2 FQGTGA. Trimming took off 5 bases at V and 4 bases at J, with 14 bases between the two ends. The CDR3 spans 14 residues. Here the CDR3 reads CASSADSWGTEAFF. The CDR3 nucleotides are TGTGCCAGCAGCGCGGACAGTTGGGGCACTGAAGCTTTCTTT.